Below, 17 T cell receptor beta chains from the same sample are listed, as sequenced in a study of blood T cell repertoires in COVID-19. Only in-frame clones appear in the TCRdb table, and some are missing; sequencing was by immunoSEQ multiplex PCR. The sample shows some 15,000 clones, roughly 89% of them seen only once. Sequenced: peripheral blood. These receptors came from a man between 60 and 70 years old with active COVID-19.

The J gene is TRBJ1-2, the V gene TRBV5-1; TRBD1 matches at 9 bases. The V gene's germline CDR1 is SGHRS and CDR2 YFSETQ. V lost 0 bases, J lost 5 bases, and 2 bases stayed unmatched. The CDR3 consists of 14 residues. The chain's CDR3 is CASSLGGTGYGYTF. CDR3 nucleotides: TGCGCCAGCAGCTTGGGAGGGACAGGGTATGGCTACACCTTC.

For the CDR3, the DNA is TGCGCCAGCAGCCAAGGTTTGTTGCGACAGGGGCTATCTAATGAAAAACTGTTTTTT. This encodes CASSQGLLRQGLSNEKLFF. The rearrangement uses TRBV4-1 and TRBJ1-4, with TRBD1 matching 8 bases. Germline V gene data show CDR1 as MGHRA and CDR2 as YSYEKL. Germline trimming cut 1 base from V and 3 bases from J; bases unmatched to any gene: 13. The CDR3 length is 19 residues.

The chain couples TRBV4-1 to TRBJ1-5, with TRBD1 matching over 8 bases. The V and J ends lost 1 base and 6 bases, in that order; junction bases with no gene match: 8. CDR1 and CDR2 from the germline V gene are MGHRA and YSYEKL. The CDR3 loop spans 16 amino acids. Here the CDR3 DNA reads TGCGCCAGCAGCCAAGTAGGCAGGGGGCTGGGTCAGCCCCAGCATTTT. Its translation is CASSQVGRGLGQPQHF.

J is TRBJ2-5 and V is TRBV2, with D possibly TRBD1 on 6 matching bases. The V end lost 8 bases, the J end lost 7 bases, and 20 bases lay between the germline ends. The CDR3 is 14 amino acids. Germline CDR1 is SNHLY and CDR2 is FYNNEI. Here the CDR3 reads CASRDTYLGGTQYF. CDR3 sequence (DNA): TGTGCCAGCCGGGACACCTACCTAGGGGGGACCCAGTACTTC.

The table lists this clone with a count of one. The V and J genes are TRBV11-3 and TRBJ2-2; D is uncertain. The V end was cut by 1 base, the J end by 5 bases, with 5 bases between. CDR3 length: 13 amino acids. Germline assignment: CDR1 SGHNT and CDR2 YENEEA. CDR3 sequence: CASSLGQTGELFF. Here the CDR3 DNA reads TGTGCCAGCAGCTTAGGTCAGACCGGGGAGCTGTTTTTT.

V is TRBV6-6 and J is TRBJ2-2; the match to TRBD2 covers 12 bases. This CDR3 spans 19 amino acids. Germline trimming cut 5 bases from V and 6 bases from J; bases unmatched to any gene: 16. The germline V gene has CDR1 MNHNY and CDR2 SVGAGI (reference sequence). The DNA for the CDR3 is TGTGCCAGCAGTCACCAAGGACTAGCGGGGAAAGAAGATCCCGGGGAGCTGTTTTTT. Amino acid sequence: CASSHQGLAGKEDPGELFF.

V gene TRBV4-1 combines with J gene TRBJ2-7; TRBD1 aligns across 10 bases. Germline V lookup: CDR1 MGHRA, CDR2 YSYEKL. The length of the CDR3 is 15 residues. After removal of 5 bases from V and 6 bases from J, the junction contained 10 bases not matched to a gene. DNA of the CDR3: TGCGCCAGCAGCTTTACCGGGACAGGGGAGGCCGAGCAGTACTTC. Residues: CASSFTGTGEAEQYF.

The chain recombines TRBV6-4 with TRBJ1-2; D gene unclear. Germline V gene lookup returns CDR1 MRHNA and CDR2 SNTAGT. The CDR3 extends over 11 amino acids. The V and J ends lost 5 bases and 4 bases respectively, with 5 bases between them. The CDR3 DNA reads as TGTGCCAGCAGTTATATCTATGGCTACACCTTC. Translation gives CASSYIYGYTF.

The table lists this clone with a few counts. V gene TRBV13 combines with J gene TRBJ2-1; tentative D call: TRBD1 (5 bases). The CDR3 length is 11 residues. V was clipped by 5 bases and J by 6 bases, with 5 bases between them. Germline CDR1 is PRHDT and CDR2 is FYEKMQ (reference sequence). CDR3 in amino acids: CASSRGNEQFF. CDR3 nucleotide sequence: TGTGCCAGCAGCAGGGGCAATGAGCAGTTCTTC.

This clone was counted a single time. The rearrangement links TRBV24-1 to TRBJ1-2, with unresolved D. V dropped 1 base and J dropped 7 bases, with 9 bases sitting between them. Germline CDR1 KGHDR, CDR2 SFDVKD. The CDR3 is 13 amino acids. This CDR3 is CATSDFAGFGYTF. The CDR3 nucleotides read TGTGCCACCAGTGATTTCGCGGGGTTTGGCTACACCTTC.

The chain couples TRBV6-1 to TRBJ2-3, with a possible D match to TRBD2 (5 bases). Germline V gives CDR1 MNHNS, CDR2 SASEGT. The length of the CDR3 is 13 residues. Trimming pared 2 bases from V and 11 bases from J, leaving 14 bases between. The CDR3: CASSEHTSIRQYF. CDR3 nucleotide sequence: TGTGCCAGCAGTGAACATACTAGTATAAGGCAGTATTTT.

The rearrangement links TRBV6-1 to TRBJ1-5; TRBD1 is a possible D gene (6 bases). The CDR3 runs to 15 residues. V was trimmed by 4 bases and J by 6 bases, leaving 16 bases between them. Looked up from germline, CDR1 is MNHNS and CDR2 is SASEGT. The CDR3 DNA reads TGTGCCAGCAGTGGAGCAGGGGTGATTAGTCAGCCCCAGCATTTT. Protein product: CASSGAGVISQPQHF.

This clone occurred a few times. The gene calls are TRBV5-1 and TRBJ1-1; 7 nucleotides align to TRBD1. V lost 5 bases, J lost 0 bases, and 10 bases stayed unmatched. Germline V gene lookup returns CDR1 SGHRS and CDR2 YFSETQ. This CDR3 contains 16 residues. The CDR3 protein is CASSSQGMGLNTEAFF. In nucleotides, the CDR3 is TGCGCCAGCAGTTCACAGGGGATGGGGCTGAACACTGAAGCTTTCTTT.

V is TRBV7-9 and J is TRBJ2-1, with D unresolved. V was clipped by 4 bases and J by 3 bases, with 19 bases between them. The CDR3 spans 17 residues. Germline V gene lookup returns CDR1 SEHNR and CDR2 FQNEAQ (reference sequence). CDR3 nucleotides: TGTGCCAGCAGCTCTATCTCGCGAGCGTTCGGCTACAATGAGCAGTTCTTC. It is translated as CASSSISRAFGYNEQFF.

The chain recombines TRBV6-4 with TRBJ1-2; D ambiguous. Germline CDR1 is MRHNA and CDR2 is SNTAGT. Trimming took off 8 bases at V and 6 bases at J, with 10 bases between the two ends. CDR3 size: 11 residues. CDR3 sequence (DNA): TGTGCCAGCCCGAGTTCCAATGGCTACACCTTC. It codes for CASPSSNGYTF.

This chain uses TRBV5-6 with TRBJ1-4; tentative D call: TRBD1 (5 bases). The CDR3 runs to 12 residues. Germline CDR1 and CDR2: SGHDT and YYEEEE. V lost 4 bases and J lost 7, with 8 bases in between. CDR3 sequence: CASSGTGEKLFF. CDR3 in DNA: TGTGCCAGCAGCGGAACAGGTGAAAAACTGTTTTTT.

The gene calls are TRBV7-2 and TRBJ1-5; 8 nucleotides align to TRBD1. The J segment lost 6 bases and the V segment lost 2 bases, leaving 9 bases of the junction unmatched. CDR1 is SGHTA, CDR2 FQGNSA, per germline. This CDR3 spans 16 amino acids. CDR3 DNA: TGTGCCAGCAGCTTAATGGGGGCAGGGGGCGGTCAGCCCCAGCATTTT. This sequence encodes CASSLMGAGGGQPQHF.